These 27 T cell receptor beta chains were sequenced from one sample in a study of T cell repertoires in cytomegalovirus infection. MiXCR, run by TCRdb on the reads, gives a single entry per CDR3 protein. The repertoire holds about 740,000 distinct CDR3 sequences, under 40% seen once, with around 2.8% in the top ten. The sequenced material came from PBMCs. The receptors derive from a human donor in good health (CMV status not recorded). Some clones in this sample may be carry-over from other donors' samples.

The chain has TRBV28 and TRBJ2-7, with unresolved D. V gave up 7 bases and J gave up 3 bases, with 16 bases separating them. The CDR3 sequence is 14 residues long. Germline values: CDR1 MDHEN, CDR2 SYDVKM. The CDR3 here is CASTQEYYRYEQYF. The CDR3 region has the DNA TGTGCCAGCACCCAAGAATACTATCGCTACGAGCAGTACTTC.

This clonotype was counted only a few times. The chain employs TRBV7-9 and TRBJ1-6; D may be TRBD1 (5 bases). V was shortened by 5 bases and J by 9 bases, with 17 bases between the two germline ends. This CDR3 comprises 15 residues. The germline V gene has CDR1 SEHNR and CDR2 FQNEAQ (reference sequence). Here the CDR3 reads CASSPRGGAGSPLHF. The CDR3 nucleotides read TGTGCCAGCAGCCCCCGGGGGGGTGCGGGTTCACCCCTCCACTTT.

This clonotype came up a few times. CDR3 sequence: CATSRGGRGYTEAFF. CDR3 nucleotides: TGTGCCACCAGCAGGGGCGGCAGGGGGTACACTGAAGCTTTCTTT. This chain joins TRBV15 and TRBJ1-1; 7 nucleotides align to TRBD1. The germline gives CDR1 LNHNV, CDR2 YYDKDF (reference sequence). The length of the CDR3 is 15 residues. Germline trimming cut 3 bases from V and 3 bases from J; bases unmatched to any gene: 7.

V is TRBV10-3 and J is TRBJ2-5; D is unclear. This CDR3 has 15 amino acids. Germline assignment: CDR1 ENHRY and CDR2 SYGVKD. V dropped 2 bases and J dropped 2 bases, with 12 bases sitting between them. The CDR3 DNA sequence: TGTGCCATCAGTGAGGGGTATGGCAGGCAAGAGACCCAGTACTTC. Translation gives CAISEGYGRQETQYF.

The chain has TRBV6-1 and TRBJ1-6, with 7 bases identical to TRBD1. V lost 11 bases and J lost 6; bases outside the gene matches: 1. This CDR3 comprises 11 residues. Germline CDR1 MNHNS, CDR2 SASEGT. DNA for the CDR3: TGTGCCGCAGGGGGTAATTCACCCCTCCACTTT. This translates into CAAGGNSPLHF.

This clonotype was seen a few times. J is TRBJ1-2 and V is TRBV28; a possible D gene is TRBD1 (6 bases). V lost 5 bases, J lost 8 bases, and 18 bases lay in between. The CDR3 has 14 amino acids. Per germline, CDR1 MDHEN and CDR2 SYDVKM. This CDR3 is CASSPPTGIWGYTF. The CDR3 bases are TGTGCCAGCAGTCCCCCCACAGGGATCTGGGGCTACACCTTC.

The sample holds many counts of this clonotype. J is TRBJ1-3 and V is TRBV7-2, with D possibly being TRBD1 (5 bases). Germline V gene lookup returns CDR1 SGHTA and CDR2 FQGNSA. Deletions cut 5 bases from V and 5 bases from J, with 16 bases between. The CDR3 runs 15 residues. CDR3 in amino acids: CASSPPNKGRNTIYF. Written as DNA, the CDR3 is TGTGCCAGCAGCCCCCCGAACAAGGGGAGAAACACCATATATTTT.

V usage is TRBV5-6 and J usage is TRBJ1-1, with 7 bases that match TRBD1. Germline V gene data show CDR1 as SGHDT and CDR2 as YYEEEE. The CDR3 has 14 residues. V trimming: 4 bases; J trimming: 1 base; junction bases outside the gene matches: 4. Here the CDR3 DNA reads TGTGCCAGCAGCAGGGACAGAACGAACACTGAAGCTTTCTTT. Protein: CASSRDRTNTEAFF. The variable domain in full, completed from reference TRBV5-6 and TRBJ1-1, reads DAGVTQSPTHLIKTRGQQVTLRCSPKSGHDTVSWYQQALGQGPQFIFQYYEEEERQRGNFPDRFSGHQFPNYSSELNVNALLLGDSALYLCASSRDRTNTEAFFGQGTRLTVV.

This clonotype was seen at least ten times. The DNA of the CDR3 is TGTGCCAGCAGCTTATCTGAAATCCGGAGCGAAAAACTGTTTTTT. Encoded protein: CASSLSEIRSEKLFF. The V and J genes are TRBV7-9 and TRBJ1-4; no definite D call. The CDR3 runs to 15 residues. CDR1 and CDR2 from the germline V gene are SEHNR and FQNEAQ (reference sequence). Deletions cut 2 bases from V and 8 bases from J, with 15 bases between.

In its sample, this clonotype was seen a few times. The rearrangement links TRBV11-3 to TRBJ2-5; the match to TRBD1 covers 9 bases. The CDR3 has 15 residues. Germline V gene data show CDR1 as SGHNT and CDR2 as YENEEA. V gave up 1 base and J gave up 3 bases; unmatched junction bases: 3. The CDR3 coding sequence is TGTGCCAGCAGCTTAGGTGACAGGGGGGAAGAGACCCAGTACTTC. It specifies CASSLGDRGEETQYF. The whole variable domain, remainder taken from reference TRBV11-3 and TRBJ2-5, is EAGVVQSPRYKIIEKKQPVAFWCNPISGHNTLYWYLQNLGQGPELLIRYENEEAVDDSQLPKDRFSAERLKGVDSTLKIQPAELGDSAVYLCASSLGDRGEETQYFGPGTRLLVL.

In this sample, this clonotype turned up a few times. V usage is TRBV11-2 and J usage is TRBJ1-3; D is possibly TRBD1 (5 bases). There are 15 residues in the CDR3. Germline CDR1 is SGHAT and CDR2 is FQNNGV. With 0 bases removed from V and 5 bases from J, the gap between germline ends came to 11 bases. Written as DNA, the CDR3 is TGTGCCAGCAGCTTAGATCCTGACAGTAGAAACACCATATATTTT. Translating gives CASSLDPDSRNTIYF.

This clonotype was seen a handful of times. V is TRBV30 and J is TRBJ2-7; weak D call: TRBD1 (5 bases). Between the trimmed V and J ends, which lost 0 bases and 5 bases, there was a span of 11 bases. CDR3 size: 13 residues. The V gene's germline CDR1 is GTSNPN and CDR2 SVGIG (reference sequence). For the CDR3, the DNA is TGTGCCTGGAGTGTAACAGGTCCCCACGAGCAGTACTTC. Amino acid sequence: CAWSVTGPHEQYF. Filled out from reference TRBV30 and TRBJ2-7, the complete variable domain reads SQTIHQWPATLVQPVGSPLSLECTVEGTSNPNLYWYRQAAGRGLQLLFYSVGIGQISSEVPQNLSASRPQDRQFILSSKKLLLSDSGFYLCAWSVTGPHEQYFGPGTRLTVT.

The chain links TRBV11-1 to TRBJ1-6; a weak D match, TRBD1 (5 bases). V was shortened by 5 bases and J by 12 bases, with 14 bases between the two germline ends. The CDR3 has 13 amino acids. CDR1 SGHAT and CDR2 FQDESV come from the germline V gene (reference sequence). Written as DNA, the CDR3 is TGTGCCAGCAGCCTATCATTACAGGAACCCCTCCACTTT. Amino acid sequence: CASSLSLQEPLHF.

This clonotype turned up a few times. This rearrangement joins TRBV4-1 to TRBJ2-7, with 7 bases that match TRBD2. The length of the CDR3 is 18 residues. CDR1 is MGHRA and CDR2 is YSYEKL in the germline V gene. Trimming removed 1 base from V and 6 bases from J; junction bases left unmatched: 18. DNA of the CDR3: TGCGCCAGCAGCCAAGGACCCCCCGGGGATAGCGGGCCTCGCGAGCAGTACTTC. Amino acids: CASSQGPPGDSGPREQYF.

This chain joins TRBV6-5 and TRBJ1-2; TRBD1 matches at 8 bases. There are 15 residues in the CDR3. After removal of 2 bases from V and 7 bases from J, the junction contained 9 bases not matched to a gene. The germline CDR1 and CDR2 sequences are MNHEY and SVGAGI. CDR3 residues: CASSYGRGLNAGYTF. In nucleotides, the CDR3 is TGTGCCAGCAGTTACGGCAGGGGGCTAAACGCTGGCTACACCTTC.

This clonotype was detected ten times or more. This sequence joins TRBV19 and TRBJ1-1; tentatively, D is TRBD1 (5 bases). Germline assignment: CDR1 LNHDA and CDR2 SQIVND (reference sequence). This CDR3 comprises 16 residues. V lost 3 bases to trimming and J lost 0 bases, with 14 bases between them. CDR3 nucleotides: TGTGCCAGTAGTATTCGGGGCAGGCAAGTGAACACTGAAGCTTTCTTT. Its protein is CASSIRGRQVNTEAFF.

This clonotype showed up just a few times. V gene TRBV2 combines with J gene TRBJ2-4; 7 bases are a match to TRBD2. Trimming cost V 11 bases and J 3 bases; bases outside gene matches: 7. There are 13 residues in the CDR3. Germline V lookup: CDR1 SNHLY, CDR2 FYNNEI. The CDR3 DNA reads TGTGCCGGGGAGACGGGAGGCAAAAACATTCAGTACTTC. Its protein product is CAGETGGKNIQYF.

The CDR3: CSAPDPLRWTEAFF. CDR3 coding DNA: TGCAGTGCCCCCGACCCCTTAAGGTGGACTGAAGCTTTCTTT. The chain joins TRBV20-1 to TRBJ1-1; D gene uncertain. V dropped 6 bases and J dropped 5 bases, with 19 bases sitting between them. Germline lookup yields CDR1 DFQATT and CDR2 SNEGSKA (reference sequence). The CDR3 sequence is 14 residues long.

This clonotype was detected only a few times. The CDR3 DNA sequence: TGCAGCGTTGGGCTTAGCGGGAGGGCCATCTACGAGCAGTACTTC. Translating it yields CSVGLSGRAIYEQYF. The V gene is TRBV29-1, the J gene TRBJ2-7, with 11 bases fitting TRBD2. The junction had 8 bases not matched to a gene; V was cut back by 4 bases and J by 3 bases. Germline loops: CDR1 SQVTM, CDR2 ANQGSEA. CDR3 length: 15 residues.

The chain links TRBV28 to TRBJ1-5; tentatively, D is TRBD1 (5 bases). The CDR3 contains 15 residues. Germline-derived CDR1 and CDR2 are MDHEN and SYDVKM. V shed 5 bases and J shed 7 bases, with 18 bases lying between them. CDR3 loop: CASSTAGGRFQPQHF. The DNA of the CDR3 is TGTGCCAGCAGTACGGCGGGGGGAAGATTCCAGCCCCAGCATTTT.

The chain couples TRBV27 to TRBJ1-6; no reliable D call. V was clipped by 3 bases and J by 0 bases, with 9 bases between them. CDR1 is MNHEY, CDR2 SMNVEV, per germline (reference sequence). There are 16 residues in the CDR3. The CDR3 sequence: CASSFEQSSYNSPLHF. In nucleotides, the CDR3 is TGTGCCAGCAGTTTTGAACAGAGCTCCTATAATTCACCCCTCCACTTT.

The chain uses TRBV2 and TRBJ2-2; TRBD1 matches at 9 bases. The length of the CDR3 is 15 residues. Germline assignment: CDR1 SNHLY and CDR2 FYNNEI. Losses at the gene ends were 7 bases for V and 2 bases for J; bases not matched to a gene: 5. CDR3 region: CASIRDRANTGELFF. CDR3 coding DNA: TGTGCCAGCATCCGGGACAGGGCTAACACCGGGGAGCTGTTTTTT.

This clonotype has a count of ten or more. The chain joins TRBV7-8 to TRBJ2-7, with 7 bases that match TRBD1. The CDR3 is made up of 12 amino acids. Trimming took 2 bases from V and 6 from J; bases not matched to a gene: 1. CDR1 and CDR2 from the germline V gene are SGHVS and FQNEAQ. The CDR3 sequence is CASSLQGVEQYF. CDR3 DNA sequence: TGTGCCAGCAGCTTACAGGGGGTCGAGCAGTACTTC.

The chain has TRBV12-3 or TRBV12-4 and TRBJ2-1; perhaps TRBD2 as D (6 bases). This CDR3 is 15 amino acids long. Between the trimmed V and J ends, which lost 8 bases and 7 bases, there was a span of 21 bases. The CDR3 DNA follows: TGTGCCAGCGGACCTGATAGCCGGAGGGGAAATGAGCAGTTCTTC. Translation gives CASGPDSRRGNEQFF.

This clonotype came up a few times. The chain couples TRBV5-5 to TRBJ2-1, with D possibly being TRBD2 (6 bases). CDR1 is SGHKS, CDR2 YYEKEE, per germline (reference sequence). The CDR3 runs 17 residues. V dropped 6 bases and J dropped 0 bases, with 19 bases sitting between them. DNA of the CDR3: TGTGCCAGCATCTTTCGGAATAGCGGCTACTCCTACAATGAGCAGTTCTTC. Protein product: CASIFRNSGYSYNEQFF.

The chain links TRBV12-3 or TRBV12-4 to TRBJ1-2; no clear D. CDR3 length: 14 residues. V was shortened by 3 bases and J by 4 bases, with 12 bases between the two germline ends. CDR3 in DNA: TGTGCCAGCAGTTTGGGCACCTTATCCTATGGCTACACCTTC. This gives the protein CASSLGTLSYGYTF.

This clonotype was counted between two and nine times. The CDR3 nucleotides read TGTGCCAGCAGTTACACAACTAACACCGGGGAGCTGTTTTTT. Its protein is CASSYTTNTGELFF. The chain is built from TRBV6-2 or TRBV6-3 and TRBJ2-2; D is unresolved. With 2 bases removed from V and 2 bases from J, the gap between germline ends came to 6 bases. The germline CDR1 and CDR2 sequences are MNHEY and SVGEGT. This CDR3 is 14 amino acids long.